This T cell receptor (beta chain) was found in a study of post-analysis software for immune sequencing data. Study observations and caveats: Controls showed lower frequencies than patients for roughly five TRBV segments, and TRBV5-6, TRBV5-1 and TRBV20-1 were among these.

This CDR3 contains 15 residues. The germline CDR1 and CDR2 sequences are MGHRA and YSYEKL. V trimming: 0 bases; J trimming: 6 bases; junction bases outside the gene matches: 7. Only one count was recorded for this clonotype. The target antigen is unknown. Unique molecular identifiers tagged the TCR beta cDNA libraries. TCRdb fed the PCR reads into MiXCR, producing one record per CDR3 protein. The table has about 820,000 distinct CDR3 sequences, 53% seen once. The clonotype was recovered from a girl aged 10 to 17 with multiple sclerosis. V usage is TRBV4-1 and J usage is TRBJ1-2; 7 bases fit TRBD1. Sequencing input: blood. The CDR3: CASSQDEGQSNGYTF. CDR3 sequence (DNA): TGCGCCAGCAGCCAAGATGAGGGACAGTCTAATGGCTACACCTTC.